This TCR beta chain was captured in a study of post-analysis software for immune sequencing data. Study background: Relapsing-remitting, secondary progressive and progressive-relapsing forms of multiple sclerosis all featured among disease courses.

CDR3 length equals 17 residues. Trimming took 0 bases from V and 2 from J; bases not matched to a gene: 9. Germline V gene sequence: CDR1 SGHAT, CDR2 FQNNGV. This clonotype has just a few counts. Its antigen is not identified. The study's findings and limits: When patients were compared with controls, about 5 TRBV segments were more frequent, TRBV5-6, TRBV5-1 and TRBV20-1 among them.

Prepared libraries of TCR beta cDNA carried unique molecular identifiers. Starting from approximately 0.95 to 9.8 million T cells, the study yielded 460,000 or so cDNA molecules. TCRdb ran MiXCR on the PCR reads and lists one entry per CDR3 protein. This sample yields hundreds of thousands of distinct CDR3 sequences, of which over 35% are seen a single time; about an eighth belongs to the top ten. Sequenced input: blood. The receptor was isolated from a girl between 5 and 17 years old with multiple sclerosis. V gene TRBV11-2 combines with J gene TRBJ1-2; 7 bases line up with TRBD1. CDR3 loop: CASSLDRTGWANYGYTF. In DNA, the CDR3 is TGTGCCAGCAGCTTAGATCGGACAGGATGGGCGAACTATGGCTACACCTTC.